This TCR beta chain appears in the sequencing data of a study of blood T cell repertoires in COVID-19. Background on the study: COVID-19 samples collected from the United States, Italy and Spain covered acute and convalescent phases. PBMCs, B-cell-depleted T cells, or T cells were the source of the cDNA or gDNA that made up the material.

This clone appeared a single time. The V and J ends lost 9 bases and 2 bases respectively, with 11 bases between them. The CDR3 is made up of 12 amino acids. Profiling relied on immunoSEQ multiplex PCR, and the TCRdb table lists in-frame clones only, not all of them. Among 300,000 to 400,000 clones listed, about 91% were seen once. This chain links TRBV12-3 or TRBV12-4 with TRBJ2-7; tentative D call: TRBD1 (5 bases). Sequenced input: peripheral blood. The origin of this receptor is a man younger than 40 with COVID-19, enrolled during active disease. The DNA of the CDR3 is TGTGCCAGTGGCAGGGCCACCTACGAGCAGTACTTC. It is translated as CASGRATYEQYF.